These T cell receptor beta chains were read from a single sample in a study of shared clonotypes between healthy human individuals. Clones were sequenced by immunoSEQ multiplex PCR, and TCRdb holds only the in-frame ones, with some missing. The data show about 2.4 million clones, with around 90% seen just once and roughly 0.13% held by the top ten. Sample: naive CD4+ T cells sorted from blood. Source of these receptors: a man aged 18 to 35 in good health. Both conserved end residues are part of each CDR3. The D gene is left open where the match is weak. The size field is filled for only some rows; it gives once, few, many or a size class.

j_gene: TRBJ2-3
v_gene: TRBV10-3
d_gene: TRBD2
abundance: .
CDR3nt: TGTGCCATCAGTGGGTCTAGCGGGAGCACAGATACGCAGTATTTT
CDR3aa: CAISGSSGSTDTQYF

j_gene: TRBJ2-7
v_gene: TRBV12-5
d_gene: .
abundance: .
CDR3nt: TGTGCTAGTGGTTTGGTAGTGTCGCGGTCCTACGAGCAGTACTTC
CDR3aa: CASGLVVSRSYEQYF

j_gene: TRBJ1-6
v_gene: TRBV6-5
d_gene: TRBD1
abundance: .
CDR3nt: TGTGCCAGCAGCCGGGGACAGGTCTATAATTCACCCCTCCACTTT
CDR3aa: CASSRGQVYNSPLHF

j_gene: TRBJ2-7
v_gene: TRBV6-5
d_gene: TRBD2
abundance: .
CDR3nt: TGTGCCAGCAGTTACGGGACTAGCGGAAACTACGAGCAGTACTTC
CDR3aa: CASSYGTSGNYEQYF

j_gene: TRBJ2-5
v_gene: TRBV6-1
d_gene: TRBD2
abundance: .
CDR3nt: TGTGCCAGCAACTCGCGGGAGTTAAAAAAGACCCAGTACTTC
CDR3aa: CASNSRELKKTQYF

j_gene: TRBJ2-1
v_gene: TRBV27
d_gene: .
abundance: .
CDR3nt: TGTGCCAGCAGTATGAGATGGACCATCTACAATGAGCAGTTCTTC
CDR3aa: CASSMRWTIYNEQFF

j_gene: TRBJ1-2
v_gene: TRBV4-1
d_gene: .
abundance: once
CDR3nt: TGCGCCAGCAGCCAACCTTACTGGGAGGGGAACTATGGCTACACCTTC
CDR3aa: CASSQPYWEGNYGYTF

j_gene: TRBJ2-5
v_gene: TRBV4-1
d_gene: .
abundance: once
CDR3nt: TGCGCCAGCAGCCAAGTACAAACGGGGGCGGAGACCCAGTACTTC
CDR3aa: CASSQVQTGAETQYF

j_gene: TRBJ2-1
v_gene: TRBV7-2
d_gene: TRBD2
abundance: .
CDR3nt: TGTGCCAGCAGCAGCTGGACTAGCGGGACCCTTAGTGAGCAGTTCTTC
CDR3aa: CASSSWTSGTLSEQFF

j_gene: TRBJ1-2
v_gene: TRBV2
d_gene: .
abundance: .
CDR3nt: TGTGCCAGCAGATTAGACAGCTATGGCTACACCTTC
CDR3aa: CASRLDSYGYTF

j_gene: TRBJ2-1
v_gene: TRBV5-1
d_gene: TRBD2
abundance: .
CDR3nt: TGCGCCAGCAGCTTCGGGACTAGCGGGAGCTATGAGCAGTTCTTC
CDR3aa: CASSFGTSGSYEQFF

j_gene: TRBJ2-7
v_gene: TRBV30
d_gene: TRBD1
abundance: .
CDR3nt: TGTGCCTGGAGTCCCCGACAGGGCTCACGGCAGTACTTC
CDR3aa: CAWSPRQGSRQYF

j_gene: TRBJ2-7
v_gene: TRBV10-3
d_gene: .
abundance: .
CDR3nt: TGTGCCATCAGTGACCAGGGTAACGAGCAGTACTTC
CDR3aa: CAISDQGNEQYF

j_gene: TRBJ2-7
v_gene: TRBV7-2
d_gene: TRBD2
abundance: .
CDR3nt: TGTGCCAGCAGTCTGCACACTAGCGGGATGTACGAGCAGTACTTC
CDR3aa: CASSLHTSGMYEQYF

j_gene: TRBJ2-7
v_gene: TRBV7-9
d_gene: .
abundance: .
CDR3nt: TGTGCCAGCAGCTTAGCTCGGGTTGTGGTCGAACGGTCTTCCGAGCAGTACTTC
CDR3aa: CASSLARVVVERSSEQYF

j_gene: TRBJ2-7
v_gene: TRBV19
d_gene: .
abundance: .
CDR3nt: TGTGCCAGTAGGGACATCGGCTCCTACGAGCAGTACTTC
CDR3aa: CASRDIGSYEQYF

j_gene: TRBJ2-4
v_gene: TRBV19
d_gene: .
abundance: .
CDR3nt: TGTGCCAGTAGTATTCCAGTCCTAGCCAAAAACATTCAGTACTTC
CDR3aa: CASSIPVLAKNIQYF

j_gene: TRBJ2-1
v_gene: TRBV2
d_gene: TRBD2
abundance: .
CDR3nt: TGTGCCAGCGGGAGACTAGCGGCCTCCTACAATGAGCAGTTCTTC
CDR3aa: CASGRLAASYNEQFF

j_gene: TRBJ1-3
v_gene: TRBV5-5
d_gene: .
abundance: .
CDR3nt: TGTGCCAGCAGCTTGGGCCCAGACCCCACTGGAAACACCATATATTTT
CDR3aa: CASSLGPDPTGNTIYF

j_gene: TRBJ1-2
v_gene: TRBV27
d_gene: .
abundance: .
CDR3nt: TGTGCCAGCAGTTTCTGGGGGCATATGGACTATGGCTACACCTTC
CDR3aa: CASSFWGHMDYGYTF

j_gene: TRBJ1-5
v_gene: TRBV28
d_gene: .
abundance: .
CDR3nt: TGTGCCAGCAGTTTTGGGGGACTTGGGCATCAGCCCCAGCATTTT
CDR3aa: CASSFGGLGHQPQHF

j_gene: TRBJ2-7
v_gene: TRBV7-9
d_gene: .
abundance: .
CDR3nt: TGTGCCAGCAGCTTAAGAGGATCATTATCCTACGAGCAGTACTTC
CDR3aa: CASSLRGSLSYEQYF

j_gene: TRBJ1-4
v_gene: TRBV30
d_gene: TRBD1
abundance: .
CDR3nt: TGTGCCTGGAGTCTGACAGGGGGCGTTGAAAAACTGTTTTTT
CDR3aa: CAWSLTGGVEKLFF

j_gene: TRBJ2-7
v_gene: TRBV6-5
d_gene: .
abundance: once
CDR3nt: TGTGCCAGCAGGGGGGGTTTCTCCTACGAGCAGTACTTC
CDR3aa: CASRGGFSYEQYF

j_gene: TRBJ1-1
v_gene: TRBV7-9
d_gene: TRBD1
abundance: .
CDR3nt: TGTGCCAGCAGCGTCCTGACAGGGGATACTGAAGCTTTCTTT
CDR3aa: CASSVLTGDTEAFF

j_gene: TRBJ2-5
v_gene: TRBV5-1
d_gene: .
abundance: .
CDR3nt: TGCGCCAGCAGCTTGGATGTAGGGTACCAAGAGACCCAGTACTTC
CDR3aa: CASSLDVGYQETQYF

j_gene: TRBJ2-7
v_gene: TRBV2
d_gene: .
abundance: .
CDR3nt: TGTGCCAGCAGTGTTAGCGCCTACGAGCAGTACTTC
CDR3aa: CASSVSAYEQYF

j_gene: TRBJ1-3
v_gene: TRBV19
d_gene: .
abundance: .
CDR3nt: TGTGCCAGTAGTACCTCTCTACAGGGCTCTGGAAACACCATATATTTT
CDR3aa: CASSTSLQGSGNTIYF

j_gene: TRBJ2-3
v_gene: TRBV6-5
d_gene: TRBD2
abundance: .
CDR3nt: TGTGCCAGCAGGGGGACTAGCGGCACAGATACGCAGTATTTT
CDR3aa: CASRGTSGTDTQYF

j_gene: TRBJ1-1
v_gene: TRBV7-9
d_gene: .
abundance: few
CDR3nt: TGTGCCAGCAGTAGCACGGACACTGAAGCTTTCTTT
CDR3aa: CASSSTDTEAFF

j_gene: TRBJ1-1
v_gene: TRBV28
d_gene: TRBD1
abundance: once
CDR3nt: TGTGCCAGCACCCTACAGGGGTGGAACACTGAAGCTTTCTTT
CDR3aa: CASTLQGWNTEAFF

j_gene: TRBJ2-7
v_gene: TRBV11-3
d_gene: .
abundance: .
CDR3nt: TGTGCCAGCAGCTCATCCGGGACCCTGTCCGAGCAGTACTTC
CDR3aa: CASSSSGTLSEQYF

j_gene: TRBJ1-1
v_gene: TRBV18
d_gene: TRBD1
abundance: .
CDR3nt: TGTGCCAGCTCCGAGAGGACAGGGGGCGTTACTGAAGCTTTCTTT
CDR3aa: CASSERTGGVTEAFF

j_gene: TRBJ2-7
v_gene: TRBV4-1
d_gene: .
abundance: .
CDR3nt: TGCGCCAGCAGCCCCCAAGAGAGGGATCCCTCCTACGAGCAGTACTTC
CDR3aa: CASSPQERDPSYEQYF

j_gene: TRBJ2-3
v_gene: TRBV5-1
d_gene: TRBD2
abundance: once
CDR3nt: TGCGCCAGCAGCCCTCTCGCGGGGGGTAGCACAGATACGCAGTATTTT
CDR3aa: CASSPLAGGSTDTQYF

j_gene: TRBJ2-3
v_gene: TRBV18
d_gene: .
abundance: .
CDR3nt: TGTGCCAGCTCACCCCAAAATGCCCCCGATACGCAGTATTTT
CDR3aa: CASSPQNAPDTQYF

j_gene: TRBJ2-7
v_gene: TRBV5-1
d_gene: TRBD2
abundance: once
CDR3nt: TGCGCCAGCAGCGACACGGGACTAGCGTCGGCCTCCTACGAGCAGTACTTC
CDR3aa: CASSDTGLASASYEQYF

j_gene: TRBJ2-2
v_gene: TRBV19
d_gene: TRBD2
abundance: .
CDR3nt: TGTGCCAGTACCCCTAGCGGGGGGCGGAACACCGGGGAGCTGTTTTTT
CDR3aa: CASTPSGGRNTGELFF

j_gene: TRBJ2-2
v_gene: TRBV4-3
d_gene: .
abundance: once
CDR3nt: TGCGCCAGCAGCCAAGACAAATACACCGGGGAGCTGTTTTTT
CDR3aa: CASSQDKYTGELFF

j_gene: TRBJ2-7
v_gene: TRBV5-1
d_gene: TRBD2
abundance: .
CDR3nt: TGCGCCAGCAGCCGTCGTACTAGCGGGAGTTCGTACGAGCAGTACTTC
CDR3aa: CASSRRTSGSSYEQYF

j_gene: TRBJ1-4
v_gene: TRBV18
d_gene: .
abundance: .
CDR3nt: TGTGCCAGCTCGGCTTTGATTAATGAAAAACTGTTTTTT
CDR3aa: CASSALINEKLFF

j_gene: TRBJ1-5
v_gene: TRBV12-5
d_gene: TRBD1
abundance: .
CDR3nt: TGTGCTAGTGGTTTTGGACAGGGGGCTAGCAATCAGCCCCAGCATTTT
CDR3aa: CASGFGQGASNQPQHF

j_gene: TRBJ1-5
v_gene: TRBV28
d_gene: .
abundance: few
CDR3nt: TGTGCCAGCAGTTTTGGGGGGGCGAGCCAGCCCCAGCATTTT
CDR3aa: CASSFGGASQPQHF

j_gene: TRBJ1-1
v_gene: TRBV7-2
d_gene: .
abundance: .
CDR3nt: TGTGCCAGCAGCTTAGCGTTTGTGGGGTTGATGAACACTGAAGCTTTCTTT
CDR3aa: CASSLAFVGLMNTEAFF

j_gene: TRBJ2-2
v_gene: TRBV5-6
d_gene: .
abundance: .
CDR3nt: TGTGCCAGCAGCCCGGGAGTCAGGGCGAACACCGGGGAGCTGTTTTTT
CDR3aa: CASSPGVRANTGELFF

j_gene: TRBJ1-4
v_gene: TRBV11-1
d_gene: .
abundance: .
CDR3nt: TGTGCCAGCAGCTCAATGGACAGCTCCAATGAAAAACTGTTTTTT
CDR3aa: CASSSMDSSNEKLFF

j_gene: TRBJ1-4
v_gene: TRBV11-3
d_gene: TRBD1
abundance: .
CDR3nt: TGTGCCAGCAGCTCTAGCCGTTCCGATCCGGGACAGGGTGCTGAAAAACTGTTTTTT
CDR3aa: CASSSSRSDPGQGAEKLFF

j_gene: TRBJ1-4
v_gene: TRBV19
d_gene: .
abundance: .
CDR3nt: TGTGCCAGTAGTACAGGGAATGCTGAAAAACTGTTTTTT
CDR3aa: CASSTGNAEKLFF

j_gene: TRBJ2-2
v_gene: TRBV2
d_gene: .
abundance: .
CDR3nt: TGTGCCAGCAGTCCCCCGGGAACCGGGGAGCTGTTTTTT
CDR3aa: CASSPPGTGELFF

j_gene: TRBJ2-7
v_gene: TRBV27
d_gene: .
abundance: once
CDR3nt: TGTGCCAGCAGTCCGATAGACAGAAACGAGCAGTACTTC
CDR3aa: CASSPIDRNEQYF

j_gene: TRBJ1-2
v_gene: TRBV7-9
d_gene: TRBD1
abundance: .
CDR3nt: TGTGCCAGCAGCTTAGTAGCCGGGACAGATCTTAACTATGGCTACACCTTC
CDR3aa: CASSLVAGTDLNYGYTF

j_gene: TRBJ1-2
v_gene: TRBV25-1
d_gene: TRBD1
abundance: .
CDR3nt: TGTGCCAGCAGTGATCCAGCGGCACAGGGGACCATCGGCTACACCTTC
CDR3aa: CASSDPAAQGTIGYTF

j_gene: TRBJ2-1
v_gene: TRBV9
d_gene: TRBD2
abundance: .
CDR3nt: TGTGCCAGCACCCGACTAGCGGGTCACCTGGAGTTCTTC
CDR3aa: CASTRLAGHLEFF

j_gene: TRBJ1-6
v_gene: TRBV19
d_gene: .
abundance: .
CDR3nt: TGTGCCAGTAGTATTCAGCGCGGGGTTTCACCCCTCCACTTT
CDR3aa: CASSIQRGVSPLHF

j_gene: TRBJ1-5
v_gene: TRBV19
d_gene: .
abundance: .
CDR3nt: TGTGCCAGTAGTATAGCCCGGTCGGGGGTTTGGCCCCAGCATTTT
CDR3aa: CASSIARSGVWPQHF

j_gene: TRBJ1-2
v_gene: TRBV5-1
d_gene: .
abundance: once
CDR3nt: TGCGCCAGCAGCTTGTTGACGACTAACTATGGCTACACCTTC
CDR3aa: CASSLLTTNYGYTF

j_gene: TRBJ2-3
v_gene: TRBV7-9
d_gene: .
abundance: .
CDR3nt: TGTGCCAGCAGCTTTTCCGATACGCAGTATTTT
CDR3aa: CASSFSDTQYF